The 19 T cell receptor beta chains below were found in one sample sequenced in a study of beta chain features in type 1 diabetes. For these TCRs, the target antigens are not known. Since all of the isolated RNA was reverse transcribed, expressed TCRB transcripts were what got sequenced. The protocol was immunoSEQ multiplex PCR, while the TCRdb copy is restricted to in-frame clones and leaves out a portion. The table records some 150,000 clones, 8.5% to 10% of them present only once. General study findings and limits: The study found moderately but significantly shorter TCRB CDR3s in all four CD4+ subsets of Type 1 diabetes patients.

Sequencing used central memory CD4+ T cells from blood. All receptors come from a woman in her 30s with type 1 diabetes.

This clone occurred a few times. This chain links TRBV5-1 with TRBJ2-5; TRBD2 aligns across 9 bases. Germline values: CDR1 SGHRS, CDR2 YFSETQ. The length of the CDR3 is 14 residues. V shed 7 bases, J shed 4 bases, and the junction held 8 bases outside the gene matches. DNA for the CDR3: TGCGCCAGCCAGCCCGGGACTAGCTCAGAGACCCAGTACTTC. Protein: CASQPGTSSETQYF.

This clone came up a few times. In the same sample, other DNA sequences code for this CDR3. The CDR3 loop reads CASSRDRDEQYF. Written as DNA, the CDR3 is TGTGCCAGCAGCCGTGACAGGGACGAGCAGTACTTC. The chain is built from TRBV2 and TRBJ2-7; TRBD1 matches 7 bases. Germline CDR1 and CDR2: SNHLY and FYNNEI. CDR3 length equals 12 residues. With V trimmed by 6 bases and J by 5 bases, 4 bases remained unmatched.

This chain connects TRBV6-5 to TRBJ2-1; 8 positions agree with TRBD1. The V and J ends lost 4 bases and 7 bases, in that order; junction bases with no gene match: 6. Germline-derived CDR1 and CDR2 are MNHEY and SVGAGI. The CDR3 contains 14 residues. The CDR3 here is CASSFNQGANEQFF. The CDR3 DNA reads as TGTGCCAGCAGTTTTAATCAGGGGGCTAATGAGCAGTTCTTC.

This clone was counted a few times. The rearrangement uses TRBV29-1 and TRBJ1-1, with D possibly being TRBD1 (5 bases). Germline-derived CDR1 and CDR2 are SQVTM and ANQGSEA. This CDR3 spans 11 amino acids. V gave up 6 bases and J gave up 4 bases, with 9 bases separating them. The CDR3 loop is CSVDDSTEAFF. The CDR3, as DNA: TGCAGCGTGGATGACAGCACTGAAGCTTTCTTT.

The chain couples TRBV6-6 to TRBJ2-1, with unresolved D. The CDR3 has 13 amino acids. CDR1 is MNHNY and CDR2 is SVGAGI in the germline V gene (reference sequence). V was shortened by 4 bases and J by 6 bases, with 10 bases between the two germline ends. For the CDR3, the DNA is TGTGCCAGCAGTTTTTACCCTAGCAATGAGCAGTTCTTC. As protein: CASSFYPSNEQFF.

The genes are TRBV6-5 and TRBJ1-5; D is possibly TRBD1 (5 bases). Trimming shortened V by 0 bases and J by 7 bases, and 10 bases separated the two germline ends. The germline gives CDR1 MNHEY, CDR2 SVGAGI. This CDR3 is 14 amino acids long. CDR3: CASSYSWGDQPQHF. The CDR3 nucleotides are TGTGCCAGCAGTTACTCGTGGGGGGACCAGCCCCAGCATTTT.

This clone was seen only a few times. The CDR3 DNA follows: TGTGCCAGCAGCTTAACGACAGGGGGCTACCACGAGCAGTACTTC. It translates to CASSLTTGGYHEQYF. The chain joins TRBV7-3 to TRBJ2-7, with 10 bases that match TRBD1. This CDR3 region has 15 residues. Germline CDR1 SGHTA, CDR2 FQGTGA. V shed 0 bases, J shed 5 bases, and the junction held 4 bases outside the gene matches.

The rearrangement joins TRBV28 to TRBJ2-1; D is uncertain. The CDR3 is 13 amino acids. The germline CDR1 and CDR2 sequences are MDHEN and SYDVKM. The ends were cut back, 2 bases at V and 5 bases at J, with 7 bases in the middle. DNA of the CDR3: TGTGCCAGCAGTTTACCTTCTGACAATGAGCAGTTCTTC. Translation: CASSLPSDNEQFF.

Notes on this clone: A read error may produce the germline difference seen at one junction end. This sequence joins TRBV6-5 and TRBJ1-5; D not certain. CDR1 and CDR2 (germline): MNHEY, SVGAGI. This CDR3 spans 13 amino acids. As DNA, the CDR3 is TGTGCCATCAGTGAGCCGGGAAATCAGCCCCAGCATTTT. Amino acids: CAISEPGNQPQHF.

The chain has TRBV25-1 and TRBJ2-1; 9 positions agree with TRBD1. This CDR3 is 16 amino acids long. Germline CDR1 reads MGHDK; CDR2 reads SYGVNS. After removal of 2 bases from V and 3 bases from J, the junction contained 5 bases not matched to a gene. In nucleotides, the CDR3 is TGTGCCAGCAGTGAAGTCCGACAGGGGGACTACAATGAGCAGTTCTTC. It specifies CASSEVRQGDYNEQFF. Complete variable domain (other parts from reference TRBV25-1 and TRBJ2-1): EADIYQTPRYLVIGTGKKITLECSQTMGHDKMYWYQQDPGMELHLIHYSYGVNSTEKGDLSSESTVSRIRTEHFPLTLESARPSHTSQYLCASSEVRQGDYNEQFFGPGTRLTVL.

CDR3 bases: TGCAGCGTTGGACAGGCCAATGAAAAACTGTTTTTT. Protein sequence: CSVGQANEKLFF. The chain has TRBV29-1 and TRBJ1-4, with D possibly TRBD1 on 6 matching bases. Trimming stripped 4 bases from V and 5 bases from J, with 8 bases between. There are 12 residues in the CDR3. The germline CDR1 and CDR2 sequences are SQVTM and ANQGSEA.

The chain joins TRBV2 to TRBJ2-7; 8 bases are shared with TRBD1. The CDR3 contains 16 residues. The J segment lost 1 base and the V segment lost 2 bases, leaving 7 bases of the junction unmatched. Germline V gene lookup returns CDR1 SNHLY and CDR2 FYNNEI. CDR3: CASSEPTGGLSYEQYF. CDR3 coding DNA: TGTGCCAGCAGTGAACCAACAGGGGGTCTATCCTACGAGCAGTACTTC.

This clone was counted only a few times. The chain has TRBV7-2 and TRBJ2-7; the D gene is possibly TRBD2 (6 bases). There are 15 residues in the CDR3. Trimming removed 2 bases at V and 6 bases at J, with 17 bases between. Germline loops: CDR1 SGHTA, CDR2 FQGNSA. CDR3 sequence (DNA): TGTGCCAGCAGCTTAATGGGTCCGGGAGCGGGCGAGCAGTACTTC. Its protein product is CASSLMGPGAGEQYF.

The chain is built from TRBV28 and TRBJ1-1; D call uncertain. Germline V CDR1 and CDR2: MDHEN, SYDVKM. The CDR3 covers 12 residues. V lost 4 bases and J lost 0, with 3 bases in between. CDR3 nucleotides: TGTGCCAGCAGTTCCGTGAACACTGAAGCTTTCTTT. This encodes CASSSVNTEAFF.

This clone was seen more than once but under ten times. The chain combines TRBV28 with TRBJ2-2; 7 bases are a match to TRBD2. Germline values: CDR1 MDHEN, CDR2 SYDVKM. Losses at the gene ends were 7 bases for V and 1 base for J; bases not matched to a gene: 6. The CDR3 totals 15 residues. CDR3 DNA: TGTGCCAGCACCCCCGCGGGAGAGAACACCGGGGAGCTGTTTTTT. Amino acids: CASTPAGENTGELFF.

This clone occurred a few times. The V gene is TRBV28, the J gene TRBJ1-5, with D possibly matching TRBD1 (5 bases). V lost 4 bases to trimming and J lost 5 bases, with 18 bases between them. Germline V gene lookup returns CDR1 MDHEN and CDR2 SYDVKM. The CDR3 has 16 amino acids. CDR3 residues: CASSSDAGRDYQPQHF. The DNA of the CDR3 is TGTGCCAGCAGTTCTGATGCCGGGAGGGACTATCAGCCCCAGCATTTT.

This rearrangement joins TRBV19 to TRBJ2-5; the match to TRBD2 covers 9 bases. Germline V gene data show CDR1 as LNHDA and CDR2 as SQIVND (reference sequence). With 3 bases clipped from V and 7 bases from J, the junction kept 9 bases outside the gene matches. The CDR3 consists of 15 residues. CDR3 bases: TGTGCCAGTAGTATGAGTAGCGGGGGAAGGGGGACCCAGTACTTC. It translates to CASSMSSGGRGTQYF.

This clone showed up just a few times. The chain uses TRBV20-1 and TRBJ1-1; D gene uncertain. The V and J ends lost 4 bases and 4 bases respectively, with 7 bases between them. This CDR3 region has 11 residues. Germline V gene data show CDR1 as DFQATT and CDR2 as SNEGSKA (reference sequence). For the CDR3, the DNA is TGCAGTGCTAAACGACTCACTGAAGCTTTCTTT. Amino acids: CSAKRLTEAFF.

The rearrangement joins TRBV28 to TRBJ1-1; D may be TRBD1 (6 bases). V was pared by 6 bases and J by 5 bases, with 16 bases between. CDR1 MDHEN and CDR2 SYDVKM come from the germline V gene. The CDR3 is made up of 14 amino acids. The CDR3 region is CASRPLDRGTEAFF. The DNA for the CDR3 is TGTGCCAGCAGGCCCTTGGACAGAGGGACTGAAGCTTTCTTT.